This T cell receptor (beta chain) was found in a study of blood T cell repertoires in COVID-19. Across the whole study: In each case, the material was cDNA or gDNA derived from T cells, B-cell-depleted T cells, or PBMCs.

Trimming at V came to 6 bases and at J to 3 bases, leaving 6 bases not matched to a gene. CDR1 and CDR2 (germline): MNHEY, SVGAGI. CDR3 size: 15 residues. Sequencing used immunoSEQ multiplex PCR; TCRdb keeps in-frame clones, though not all of them. In the table there are about 270,000 clones, more than 70% of which are singletons. The chain joins TRBV6-5 to TRBJ2-1; TRBD2 agrees at 9 bases. The sequence was collected from a middle-aged woman with acute COVID-19. Source material: PBMCs or T cells enriched from blood (not recorded which). The CDR3 DNA reads as TGTGCCAGCAGACTAGAGCGGGAGGTCTACAATGAGCAGTTCTTC. Encoded protein: CASRLEREVYNEQFF.